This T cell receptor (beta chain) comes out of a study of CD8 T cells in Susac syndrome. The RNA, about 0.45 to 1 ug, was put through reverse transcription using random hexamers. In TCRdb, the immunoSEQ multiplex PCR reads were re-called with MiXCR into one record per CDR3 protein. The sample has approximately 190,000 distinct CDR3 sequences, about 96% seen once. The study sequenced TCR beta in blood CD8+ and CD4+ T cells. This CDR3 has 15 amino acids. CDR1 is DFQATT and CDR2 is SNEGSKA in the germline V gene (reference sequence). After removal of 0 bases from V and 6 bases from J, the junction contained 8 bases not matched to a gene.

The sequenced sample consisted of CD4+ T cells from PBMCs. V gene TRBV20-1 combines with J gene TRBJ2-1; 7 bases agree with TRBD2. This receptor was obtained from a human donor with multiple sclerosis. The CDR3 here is CSARDQERGRNEQFF. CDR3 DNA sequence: TGCAGTGCTAGAGATCAGGAGCGGGGACGCAATGAGCAGTTCTTC.